Below are 2 T cell receptor beta chains sequenced from a single sample in a study of cytomegalovirus exposure and HLA in healthy donors. The PCR had 60 Vbeta and 13 Jbeta primers. Sequencing was performed with immunoSEQ multiplex PCR; in TCRdb, only in-frame clones are kept and a portion is missing. Counted here are 150,000 to 200,000 clones, around 80% occurring once; the ten biggest clones make up less than 0.9%. The sequenced sample was PBMCs. The origin of the receptors is a female donor in good health and CMV-seronegative.

This clone has only one observation. Other DNA sequences within the sample encode an identical CDR3. The chain couples TRBV19 to TRBJ2-7, with 12 bases matching TRBD2. Germline CDR1 LNHDA, CDR2 SQIVND (reference sequence). V shed 3 bases and J 2 bases; nucleotides not matched to a gene: 2. The CDR3 covers 15 residues. CDR3 loop: CASSIGLAGTYEQYF. CDR3 bases: TGTGCCAGTAGTATCGGACTAGCGGGGACCTACGAGCAGTACTTC.

The sample holds a few counts of this clone. This rearrangement joins TRBV19 to TRBJ2-2; 7 bases line up with TRBD1. Germline lookup yields CDR1 LNHDA and CDR2 SQIVND (reference sequence). This CDR3 spans 16 amino acids. Trimming cost V 8 bases and J 0 bases; bases outside gene matches: 9. DNA for the CDR3: TGTGCCAGTCGGGACAGCTCCCGTCCGAACACCGGGGAGCTGTTTTTT. It translates to CASRDSSRPNTGELFF.